The 8 T cell receptor beta chains below all came from one sample that was sequenced in a study of T-cell memory formation after mild COVID-19. One entry per CDR3 protein results from TCRdb running MiXCR on the 5' RACE reads. The repertoire holds roughly 450,000 distinct CDR3 sequences, approximately 18% seen once, with about 12% in the top ten. What was sequenced was PBMCs or a T cell subset sorted from them (not recorded which). Source of these receptors: an adult woman who had mild COVID-19 (a few samples of this study predate the infection). Cell type and time point are not known.

V usage is TRBV7-9 and J usage is TRBJ2-7, with a possible D match to TRBD2 (6 bases). This CDR3 has 16 residues. The germline gives CDR1 SEHNR, CDR2 FQNEAQ (reference sequence). The ends were cut back, 2 bases at V and 4 bases at J, with 18 bases in the middle. CDR3 residues: CASSLSYGDSLYEQYF. The CDR3 region has the DNA TGTGCCAGCAGCTTATCGTACGGGGACTCCCTATACGAGCAGTACTTC.

The chain couples TRBV5-1 to TRBJ1-2, with no clear D. Germline V CDR1 and CDR2: SGHRS, YFSETQ. Trimming took off 2 bases at V and 0 bases at J, with 14 bases between the two ends. The CDR3 loop spans 16 amino acids. CDR3 amino acids: CASSFRRASTNYGYTF. CDR3 sequence (DNA): TGCGCCAGCAGCTTTCGGCGGGCATCCACTAACTATGGCTACACCTTC.

This clonotype was counted a single time. This chain joins TRBV28 and TRBJ1-1; no reliable D call. Germline CDR1 and CDR2: MDHEN and SYDVKM. Trimming removed 7 bases at V and 1 base at J, with 10 bases between. The CDR3 has 13 amino acids. CDR3 nucleotides: TGTGCCAGCACCCCGCCGGGGAACACTGAAGCTTTCTTT. Translating it yields CASTPPGNTEAFF.

The chain is built from TRBV7-2 and TRBJ2-7; D is unclear. V lost 5 bases, J lost 2 bases, and 10 bases lay in between. This CDR3 is built from 13 residues. Germline CDR1 reads SGHTA; CDR2 reads FQGNSA. CDR3 sequence reads: CASSPYRAYEQYF. In DNA, the CDR3 is TGTGCCAGCAGCCCATACCGCGCCTACGAGCAGTACTTC.

V usage is TRBV19 and J usage is TRBJ2-5; D is unclear. The germline V gene has CDR1 LNHDA and CDR2 SQIVND (reference sequence). This CDR3 has 14 amino acids. Trimming pared 5 bases from V and 2 bases from J, leaving 12 bases between. CDR3 sequence: CASSPRPLQETQYF. CDR3 sequence (DNA): TGTGCCAGTAGTCCCCGACCCTTGCAAGAGACCCAGTACTTC.

This clonotype occurred a few times. The V call is TRBV7-9, the J call TRBJ1-1, with 7 bases fitting TRBD1. Germline values: CDR1 SEHNR, CDR2 FQNEAQ (reference sequence). This CDR3 has 17 residues. V shed 2 bases, J shed 3 bases, and the junction held 12 bases outside the gene matches. The CDR3 spells CASSLPDRVGIDTEAFF. The DNA for the CDR3 is TGTGCCAGCAGCTTACCTGACAGGGTCGGAATCGACACTGAAGCTTTCTTT.

In this sample, this clonotype turned up a few times. This sequence joins TRBV4-1 and TRBJ2-7; 10 positions match TRBD2. V shed 0 bases and J 3 bases; nucleotides not matched to a gene: 5. Germline lookup yields CDR1 MGHRA and CDR2 YSYEKL. This CDR3 spans 16 amino acids. CDR3 protein: CASSQEQRGGFYEQYF. CDR3 in DNA: TGCGCCAGCAGCCAAGAACAGCGGGGGGGATTCTACGAGCAGTACTTC.

This clonotype has more than one count but fewer than ten. The J gene is TRBJ2-1, the V gene TRBV18; D gene unclear. V lost 2 bases and J lost 0, with 11 bases in between. Per the germline V gene, CDR1 is KGHSH and CDR2 is LQKENI. This CDR3 comprises 16 residues. This chain's CDR3 is CASSPGLADSYNEQFF. The CDR3 DNA reads TGTGCCAGCTCACCAGGCCTCGCGGACTCCTACAATGAGCAGTTCTTC.